The 19 T cell receptor beta chains below come from one sample, sequenced in a study of T cell responses to AZD1222 COVID-19 vaccine (dated by TCRdb to the early 2020s). Library preparation used the immunoSEQ multiplex PCR assay. As stored in TCRdb, this immuneACCESS dataset retains in-frame rearrangements with V and J assigned. A fraction of the clones does not appear; measured against another copy, unresolved V genes explain less than half of the discrepancy, and the remainder lacks a known reason. Here the sample has tens of thousands of clones; 90% occur a single time. Of the sample, about 40% falls within the top ten clones. The sample's time point label, in plain terms: about 28 days (+/-7) after the second vaccine dose. This specimen was peripheral blood, taken 28 days after the second AZD1222 dose. Receptors were obtained from an adult who received the AZD1222 COVID-19 vaccine.

The chain carries TRBV19 and TRBJ1-1, with 8 bases identical to TRBD1. V lost 8 bases and J lost 0; bases outside the gene matches: 11. CDR3 length equals 16 residues. Germline V gene data show CDR1 as LNHDA and CDR2 as SQIVND (reference sequence). CDR3 loop: CASLKLGGQVNTEAFF. The CDR3 DNA follows: TGTGCCAGTCTAAAGTTAGGGGGACAGGTGAACACTGAAGCTTTCTTT.

The genes are TRBV12-5 and TRBJ2-2; D is uncertain. Germline V lookup: CDR1 LGHNT, CDR2 FRNRAP. This CDR3 is 14 amino acids long. Trimming stripped 0 bases from V and 7 bases from J, with 9 bases between. The CDR3 spells CASGLVLLYGELFF. The DNA for the CDR3 is TGTGCTAGTGGTTTGGTACTGCTTTACGGGGAGCTGTTTTTT.

The J gene is TRBJ2-7, the V gene TRBV5-6; 11 nucleotides match TRBD2. CDR3 size: 16 residues. The germline V gene has CDR1 SGHDT and CDR2 YYEEEE. The J segment lost 5 bases and the V segment lost 4 bases, leaving 11 bases of the junction unmatched. The CDR3: CASSIRIAGGPNEQYF. The CDR3 DNA follows: TGTGCCAGCAGCATACGTATAGCGGGGGGGCCAAACGAGCAGTACTTC. Supplemented by reference TRBV5-6 and TRBJ2-7, the full variable domain reads DAGVTQSPTHLIKTRGQQVTLRCSPKSGHDTVSWYQQALGQGPQFIFQYYEEEERQRGNFPDRFSGHQFPNYSSELNVNALLLGDSALYLCASSIRIAGGPNEQYFGPGTRLTVT.

This sequence joins TRBV3-1 (or the pseudogene TRBV3-2) and TRBJ2-5; perhaps D is TRBD1 or TRBD2 (5 bases each). This CDR3 is 14 amino acids long. The V end lost 5 bases, the J end lost 3 bases, and 13 bases lay between the germline ends. Germline V gene data show CDR1 as LGHDT and CDR2 as YNNKEL (reference sequence). This CDR3 reads CASSWGTAEETQYF. The CDR3 DNA reads TGTGCCAGCAGCTGGGGGACGGCGGAAGAGACCCAGTACTTC.

V usage is TRBV5-1 and J usage is TRBJ1-1; D gene uncertain. In germline, CDR1 is SGHRS, CDR2 YFSETQ. Trimming took 0 bases from V and 6 from J, leaving 3 bases between them. The length of the CDR3 is 11 residues. The CDR3: CASSLASEAFF. DNA for the CDR3: TGCGCCAGCAGCTTGGCTTCTGAAGCTTTCTTT.

The V gene is TRBV5-5, the J gene TRBJ1-1, with D uncertain. The germline V gene has CDR1 SGHKS and CDR2 YYEKEE (reference sequence). Trimming pared 1 base from V and 3 bases from J, leaving 16 bases between. This CDR3 is 16 amino acids long. The CDR3 DNA sequence: TGTGCCAGCAGCTTGTTCCCTGCGAACAGAGACACTGAAGCTTTCTTT. This sequence encodes CASSLFPANRDTEAFF.

This sequence joins TRBV7-2 and TRBJ1-2; 7 nucleotides match TRBD1. V lost 1 base, J lost 6 bases, and 5 bases stayed unmatched. This CDR3 contains 14 residues. Germline lookup yields CDR1 SGHTA and CDR2 FQGNSA. The CDR3 protein is CASSLETGYDGYTF. The CDR3 DNA reads TGTGCCAGCAGCTTAGAGACAGGGTACGATGGCTACACCTTC.

The chain recombines TRBV12-3 or TRBV12-4 with TRBJ1-2; unclear D gene. The ends were cut back, 2 bases at V and 5 bases at J, with 9 bases in the middle. CDR3 length: 13 amino acids. CDR3 sequence (DNA): TGTGCCAGCAGTTTAAGGCAGGTGTATGGCTACACCTTC. This encodes CASSLRQVYGYTF.

The V gene is TRBV30, the J gene TRBJ1-2; 8 positions agree with TRBD1. V shed 1 base and J 8 bases; nucleotides not matched to a gene: 6. Germline V CDR1 and CDR2: GTSNPN, SVGIG (reference sequence). The CDR3 is 13 amino acids. As DNA, the CDR3 is TGTGCCTGGAGTGCCGACAGGGGCGAGGGCTACACCTTC. Residues: CAWSADRGEGYTF.

V gene TRBV10-2 combines with J gene TRBJ2-1; 8 bases are a match to TRBD1. Germline V CDR1 and CDR2: WSHSY, SAAADI. V shed 0 bases, J shed 0 bases, and the junction held 4 bases outside the gene matches. This CDR3 is 17 amino acids long. The CDR3 sequence: CASSESGRGPSYNEQFF. The CDR3 DNA reads TGCGCCAGCAGTGAGTCGGGCAGGGGGCCCTCCTACAATGAGCAGTTCTTC.

This sequence joins TRBV6-1 and TRBJ1-1; the D gene is possibly TRBD1 (5 bases). Trimming removed 3 bases from V and 4 bases from J, with 12 bases in between. Germline CDR1 MNHNS, CDR2 SASEGT. The CDR3 length is 14 residues. The CDR3 bases are TGTGCCAGCAGTGAGTCCAGTGGGGGCACTGAAGCTTTCTTT. Translating gives CASSESSGGTEAFF.

Comments on this clone: One junction end does not reproduce the germline sequence, and a read error may be involved. CDR3 residues: CASSIPGRGGAQSF. CDR3 DNA sequence: TGTGCCAGTAGTATTCCGGGCAGGGGGGGAGCTCAAAGCTTC. This chain uses TRBV19 with TRBJ1-2; 7 nucleotides match TRBD1. The germline V gene encodes CDR1 LNHDA and CDR2 SQIVND (reference sequence). This CDR3 contains 14 residues.

The chain couples TRBV7-2 to TRBJ1-5; D is uncertain. Trimming removed 5 bases at V and 0 bases at J, with 11 bases between. Germline CDR1 is SGHTA and CDR2 is FQGNSA. The CDR3 spans 15 residues. DNA for the CDR3: TGTGCCAGCAGCCTCCGTGGAGCTAGCAATCAGCCCCAGCATTTT. Translated: CASSLRGASNQPQHF.

The table lists this clone with a few counts. The V call is TRBV9, the J call TRBJ1-5; D call uncertain. V lost 2 bases to trimming and J lost 3 bases, with 6 bases between them. The germline gives CDR1 SGDLS, CDR2 YYNGEE. This CDR3 is 13 amino acids long. CDR3 in DNA: TGTGCCAGCAGCGTGGGGTCCAATCAGCCCCAGCATTTT. Translated, it gives CASSVGSNQPQHF.

The rearrangement uses TRBV6-6 and TRBJ2-3; a weak D match, TRBD2 (5 bases). The ends were cut back, 7 bases at V and 0 bases at J, with 11 bases in the middle. In germline, CDR1 is MNHNY, CDR2 SVGAGI (reference sequence). This CDR3 has 14 amino acids. CDR3 protein: CASNGRGSTDTQYF. Written as DNA, the CDR3 is TGTGCCAGCAATGGCCGGGGTAGCACAGATACGCAGTATTTT.

The genes are TRBV4-3 and TRBJ2-1; TRBD2 matches 8 bases. This CDR3 spans 17 amino acids. Trimming at V came to 2 bases and at J to 6 bases, leaving 12 bases not matched to a gene. The germline V gene encodes CDR1 LGHNA and CDR2 YSLEER. CDR3 protein: CASSQIPAGVRGNEQFF. DNA for the CDR3: TGCGCCAGCAGCCAAATACCAGCGGGGGTGAGAGGCAATGAGCAGTTCTTC.

The chain carries TRBV2 and TRBJ1-2; 9 bases are a match to TRBD1. J gave up 5 bases and V 6 bases, and 7 bases lay outside the gene matches. The V gene's germline CDR1 is SNHLY and CDR2 FYNNEI. CDR3 length: 14 residues. The CDR3 is CASRSGTGFYGYTF. CDR3 DNA sequence: TGTGCCAGCAGATCCGGGACAGGGTTTTATGGCTACACCTTC.

The rearrangement links TRBV19 to TRBJ2-7, with D unclear. Germline-derived CDR1 and CDR2 are LNHDA and SQIVND (reference sequence). The CDR3 totals 13 residues. The V end lost 3 bases, the J end lost 7 bases, and 13 bases lay between the germline ends. CDR3 nucleotide sequence: TGTGCCAGTAGTATCAGAGGTCTGGGGGAGCAGTACTTC. Translating it yields CASSIRGLGEQYF. Full variable domain (missing parts from reference TRBV19 and TRBJ2-7): DGGITQSPKYLFRKEGQNVTLSCEQNLNHDAMYWYRQDPGQGLRLIYYSQIVNDFQKGDIAEGYSVSREKKESFPLTVTSAQKNPTAFYLCASSIRGLGEQYFGPGTRLTVT.

The V call is TRBV14, the J call TRBJ1-1; 7 nucleotides agree with TRBD1. After removal of 4 bases from V and 5 bases from J, the junction contained 10 bases not matched to a gene. CDR1 is SGHDN and CDR2 is FVKESK in the germline V gene. The CDR3 totals 15 residues. The CDR3 bases are TGTGCCAGCAGCCTGGACAGGTCGTGGGGAACTGAAGCTTTCTTT. Its translation: CASSLDRSWGTEAFF.